A selection of T cell receptor beta chains follows, all from one sample in a study of T cells in Graves' hyperthyroidism and ophthalmopathy. TCRdb ran MiXCR on the multiplex PCR reads and lists one entry per CDR3 protein. The sample shows hundreds of thousands of distinct CDR3 sequences, 15% of them seen only once. The sequenced sample was blood. The receptors stem from a woman aged 25 to 39 with Graves' hyperthyroidism. CDR3s include the opening cysteine and the closing phenylalanine or tryptophan. The D gene is left open where the match is weak. Clone size is not always given. Where it is, it says once, few, many or a class for expanded clones.

d_gene	v_gene	abundance	j_gene	CDR3aa	CDR3nt
TRBD2	TRBV4-1	NA	TRBJ2-7	CASSQDRALAVEQYF	TGCGCCAGCAGCCAAGATCGTGCACTAGCGGTCGAGCAGTACTTC
NA	TRBV28	many	TRBJ1-1	CASSAGGAGDTEAFF	TGTGCCAGCAGCGCAGGCGGGGCAGGGGACACTGAAGCTTTCTTT
NA	TRBV7-2	NA	TRBJ1-1	CASSIPGVYTEAFF	TGTGCCAGCAGCATACCCGGGGTGTACACTGAAGCTTTCTTT
TRBD1	TRBV6-5	many	TRBJ2-7	CASSYAGGTAHSYEQYF	TGTGCCAGCAGTTACGCGGGTGGGACAGCACACTCCTACGAGCAGTACTTC
NA	TRBV18	many	TRBJ2-3	CASSPLGTEDTQYF	TGTGCCAGCTCACCACTGGGGACGGAAGATACGCAGTATTTT
NA	TRBV28	many	TRBJ1-5	CASSLGLSNQPQHF	TGTGCCAGCAGTCTAGGACTGAGCAATCAGCCCCAGCATTTT
NA	TRBV7-8	many	TRBJ2-7	CASSLVNQGISLEQYF	TGTGCCAGCAGCTTAGTAAATCAGGGGATCAGTCTCGAGCAGTACTTC
NA	TRBV28	NA	TRBJ1-1	CATVDRTNTEAFF	TGTGCCACAGTAGACCGAACGAACACTGAAGCTTTCTTT
NA	TRBV7-9	many	TRBJ2-5	CASQFWSQETQYF	TGTGCCAGCCAATTCTGGAGCCAAGAGACCCAGTACTTC
NA	TRBV6-1	few	TRBJ1-2	CASSEAYETYTF	TGTGCCAGCAGTGAAGCATACGAGACCTACACCTTC
TRBD1	TRBV6-5	few	TRBJ1-5	CASSYAQNTGGNQPQHF	TGTGCCAGCAGTTACGCTCAAAATACAGGGGGCAATCAGCCCCAGCATTTT
NA	TRBV20-1	many	TRBJ1-1	CSASPGNTEAFF	TGCAGTGCTAGCCCGGGGAACACTGAAGCTTTCTTT
TRBD2	TRBV14	NA	TRBJ2-7	CASSQSNHRREGYMGEQYF	TGTGCCAGCAGCCAATCCAACCACCGGCGGGAGGGATATATGGGCGAGCAGTACTTC
TRBD1	TRBV7-3	NA	TRBJ1-1	CASSPSRDRGRTTEAFF	TGTGCCAGCAGCCCGTCCCGGGACAGGGGTAGGACCACTGAAGCTTTCTTT
TRBD2	TRBV29-1	few	TRBJ2-3	CSVGPAGEDTQYF	TGCAGCGTTGGACCCGCGGGGGAAGATACGCAGTATTTT
NA	TRBV7-6	few	TRBJ2-4	CASSLAAGNDIQYF	TGTGCCAGCAGCTTAGCGGCAGGGAATGACATTCAGTACTTC
NA	TRBV11-2	many	TRBJ1-1	CASSLHDRSEAFF	TGTGCCAGCAGCTTACACGACAGGTCTGAAGCTTTCTTT
TRBD1	TRBV28	many	TRBJ1-5	CASRPPGTGSNQPQHF	TGTGCCAGCAGACCTCCCGGGACAGGGTCCAACCAGCCCCAGCATTTT
NA	TRBV20-1	NA	TRBJ1-5	CSALYLGVGNQPQHF	TGCAGTGCTTTATACCTGGGGGTTGGAAATCAGCCCCAGCATTTT
NA	TRBV2	many	TRBJ1-5	CASSPTGTNQPQHF	TGTGCCAGCAGCCCAACTGGGACTAATCAGCCCCAGCATTTT
NA	TRBV27	many	TRBJ2-7	CASSYRTMRSYEQYF	TGTGCCAGCAGTTACAGGACCATGAGATCCTACGAGCAGTACTTC
NA	TRBV19	NA	TRBJ2-5	CASSAWEETQYF	TGTGCCAGTAGTGCCTGGGAAGAGACCCAGTACTTC
TRBD1	TRBV5-4	NA	TRBJ1-1	CASSSRTGMNTEAFF	TGTGCCAGCAGCTCTCGGACAGGGATGAACACTGAAGCTTTCTTT
TRBD1	TRBV28	many	TRBJ2-7	CASSLSRQGASYEQYF	TGTGCCAGCAGTTTATCGAGACAGGGGGCCTCCTACGAGCAGTACTTC
TRBD1	TRBV20-1	few	TRBJ2-5	CSAETGFKETQYF	TGCAGTGCTGAGACAGGGTTTAAAGAGACCCAGTACTTC